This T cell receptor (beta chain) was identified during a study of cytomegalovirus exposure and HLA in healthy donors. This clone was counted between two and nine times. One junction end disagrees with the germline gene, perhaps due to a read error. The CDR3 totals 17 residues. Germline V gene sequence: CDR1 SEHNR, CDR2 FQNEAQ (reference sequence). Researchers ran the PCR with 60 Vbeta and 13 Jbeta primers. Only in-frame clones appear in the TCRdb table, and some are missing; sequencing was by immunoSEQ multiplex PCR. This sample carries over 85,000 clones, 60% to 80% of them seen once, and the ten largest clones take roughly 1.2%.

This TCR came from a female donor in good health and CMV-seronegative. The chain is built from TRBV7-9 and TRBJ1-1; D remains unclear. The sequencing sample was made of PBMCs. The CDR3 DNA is TGTTCCAGCAGCTTAGCGAGAAATAACCCTTCCTTCGGTGAAGCTTTCTTT. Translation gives CSSSLARNNPSFGEAFF.